The clone carrying this T cell receptor beta chain was counted ten times or more. What it binds is unknown. Time point denoted: newly diagnosed GD, antithyroid drugs for less than 3 months. There was RNA extracted from PBMCs, and the TCR library was made from it. Patients hailed from an endocrinology department in Xi'an, China. This sample was included in a study of regulatory T cells in long-lasting Graves disease. Study-wide results and limits: Patients whose Graves' disease persisted exhibited lower TCR diversity than those newly diagnosed.

Trimming left V 8 bases short and J 6 bases short, with 16 bases between. Germline V CDR1 and CDR2: MDHEN, SYDVKM. This CDR3 is built from 14 residues. CDR3 regions were amplified by Arm-PCR using iRepertoire HTBI primers to build TCR beta libraries. TCRdb re-called the multiplex PCR reads with MiXCR, one entry per CDR3 protein. The sample holds 370,000 or so distinct CDR3 sequences, about 17% seen once. This sample was shared with a second study, whose subject was T cells in Graves' hyperthyroidism and ophthalmopathy.

The J gene is TRBJ1-4, the V gene TRBV28; D may be TRBD1 (5 bases). The sample was peripheral blood mononuclear cells (PBMCs), taken at new diagnosis, from a patient treated with antithyroid drugs. The source of this sequence is a woman aged 18-29 years with Graves disease. In DNA form, the CDR3 reads TGTGCCAGCGACGGATCGGGACGCGATGAAAAACTGTTTTTT. It is translated as CASDGSGRDEKLFF. Filled out from reference TRBV28 and TRBJ1-4, the complete variable domain reads DVKVTQSSRYLVKRTGEKVFLECVQDMDHENMFWYRQDPGLGLRLIYFSYDVKMKEKGDIPEGYSVSREKKERFSLILESASTNQTSMYLCASDGSGRDEKLFFGSGTQLSVL.